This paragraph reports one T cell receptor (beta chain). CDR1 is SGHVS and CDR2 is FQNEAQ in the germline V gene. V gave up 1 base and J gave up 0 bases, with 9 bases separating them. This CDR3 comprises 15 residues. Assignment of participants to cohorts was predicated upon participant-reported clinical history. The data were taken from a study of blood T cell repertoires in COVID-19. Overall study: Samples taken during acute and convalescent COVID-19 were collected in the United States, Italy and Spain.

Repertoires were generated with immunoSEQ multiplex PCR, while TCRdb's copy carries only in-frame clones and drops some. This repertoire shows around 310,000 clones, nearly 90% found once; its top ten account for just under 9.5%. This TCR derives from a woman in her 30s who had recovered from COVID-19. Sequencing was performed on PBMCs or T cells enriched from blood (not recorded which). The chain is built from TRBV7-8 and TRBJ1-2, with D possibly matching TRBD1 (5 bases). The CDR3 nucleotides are TGTGCCAGCAGCTTAGGGCGGACATCTAACTATGGCTACACCTTC. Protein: CASSLGRTSNYGYTF. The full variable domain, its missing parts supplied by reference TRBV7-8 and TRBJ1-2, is GAGVSQSPRYKVAKRGQDVALRCDPISGHVSLFWYQQALGQGPEFLTYFQNEAQLDKSGLPSDRFFAERPEGSVSTLKIQRTQQEDSAVYLCASSLGRTSNYGYTFGSGTRLTVV.